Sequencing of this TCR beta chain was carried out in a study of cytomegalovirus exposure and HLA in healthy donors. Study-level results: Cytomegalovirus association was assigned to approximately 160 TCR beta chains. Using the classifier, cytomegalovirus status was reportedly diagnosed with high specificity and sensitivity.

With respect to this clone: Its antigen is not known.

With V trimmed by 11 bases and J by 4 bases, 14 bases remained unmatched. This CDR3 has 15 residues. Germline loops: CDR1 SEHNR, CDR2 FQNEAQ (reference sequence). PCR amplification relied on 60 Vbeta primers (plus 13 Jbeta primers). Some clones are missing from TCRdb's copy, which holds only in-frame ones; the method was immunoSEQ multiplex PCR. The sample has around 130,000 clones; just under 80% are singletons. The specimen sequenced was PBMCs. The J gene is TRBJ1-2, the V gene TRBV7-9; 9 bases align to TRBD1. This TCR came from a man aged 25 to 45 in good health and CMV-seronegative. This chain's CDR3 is CASEGQGPIVYGYTF. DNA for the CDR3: TGTGCCTCCGAGGGACAGGGCCCTATCGTCTATGGCTACACCTTC. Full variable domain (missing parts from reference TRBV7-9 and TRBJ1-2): DTGVSQNPRHKITKRGQNVTFRCDPISEHNRLYWYRQTLGQGPEFLTYFQNEAQLEKSRLLSDRFSAERPKGSFSTLEIQRTEQGDSAMYLCASEGQGPIVYGYTFGSGTRLTVV.